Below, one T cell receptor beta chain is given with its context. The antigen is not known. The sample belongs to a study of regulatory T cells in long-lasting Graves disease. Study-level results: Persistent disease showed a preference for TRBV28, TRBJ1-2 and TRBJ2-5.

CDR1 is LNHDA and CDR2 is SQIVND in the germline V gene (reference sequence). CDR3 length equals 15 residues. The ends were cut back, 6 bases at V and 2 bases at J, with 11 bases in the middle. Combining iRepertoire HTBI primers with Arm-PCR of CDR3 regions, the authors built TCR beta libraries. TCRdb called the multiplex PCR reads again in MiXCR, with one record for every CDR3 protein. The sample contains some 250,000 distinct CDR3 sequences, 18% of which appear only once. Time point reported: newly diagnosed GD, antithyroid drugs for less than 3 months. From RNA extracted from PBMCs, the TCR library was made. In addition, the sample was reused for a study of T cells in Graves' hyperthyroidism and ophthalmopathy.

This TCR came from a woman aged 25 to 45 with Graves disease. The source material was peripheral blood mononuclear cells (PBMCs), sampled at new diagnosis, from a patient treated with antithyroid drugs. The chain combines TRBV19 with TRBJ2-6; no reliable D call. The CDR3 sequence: CASRTWSTGANVLTF. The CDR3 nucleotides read TGTGCCAGTAGGACGTGGAGTACTGGGGCCAACGTCCTGACTTTC.